One T cell receptor beta chain is described in this entry. Its matching antigen is unknown. Libraries were prepared by immunoSEQ multiplex PCR; TCRdb keeps only in-frame clonotypes and omits some of them. The sample holds some 110,000 clones, about 88% seen once. From the roughly 110-subject validation cohort, which was separate from the roughly 620-subject first cohort, the donors were drawn. The entry originates in a study of cytomegalovirus exposure and HLA in healthy donors. Background on the study: The 500 to 850 first-cohort repertoires and the 120 or so validation repertoires shared the same platform, a later analysis reported. Findings and limits, study-wide: Cytomegalovirus status was reportedly diagnosed by the classifier with high specificity and sensitivity. The authors enumerated 150 to 200 TCR beta chains as linked to cytomegalovirus.

Sequenced input: PBMCs. This receptor was taken from a man between 18 and 29 years old in good health and CMV-seropositive.

CDR3 residues: CASSLAGDDNEQFF. The CDR3 nucleotides read TGTGCCAGCAGTTTAGCAGGGGACGACAATGAGCAGTTCTTC. The chain joins TRBV27 to TRBJ2-1; possible D gene TRBD1, 6 bases. The CDR3 has 14 amino acids. The germline gives CDR1 MNHEY, CDR2 SMNVEV (reference sequence). Between the trimmed V and J ends, which lost 2 bases and 5 bases, there was a span of 10 bases.